The 30 T cell receptor beta chains below were found in one sample sequenced in a study of T cell responses to AZD1222 COVID-19 vaccine. Here immunoSEQ multiplex PCR was the method, and the copy in TCRdb shows in-frame clones only, minus some. The sample has about 180,000 clones, roughly nine tenths seen once. Material: peripheral blood, obtained on day 0 of AZD1222 vaccination. Every receptor here comes from an adult in good health.

CDR3 DNA: TGTGCCAGCAGCTTAACCGGGGTGCAGCCCCAGCATTTT. Amino acid sequence: CASSLTGVQPQHF. This chain uses TRBV11-2 with TRBJ1-5; D gene unclear. CDR3 length equals 13 residues. The germline V and J ends were trimmed by 2 bases and 7 bases, with 9 bases remaining between them. Germline assignment: CDR1 SGHAT and CDR2 FQNNGV.

The chain carries TRBV14 and TRBJ2-5; 8 bases line up with TRBD2. Unmatched junction bases numbered 10, after V lost 5 bases and J lost 2 bases. Germline V lookup: CDR1 SGHDN, CDR2 FVKESK. This CDR3 is 16 amino acids long. The CDR3: CASSSLGSGKQETQYF. The CDR3 nucleotides read TGTGCCAGCAGCAGCCTGGGTAGCGGGAAACAAGAGACCCAGTACTTC.

The chain recombines TRBV18 with TRBJ2-2; TRBD2 matches at 9 bases. V lost 2 bases to trimming and J lost 4 bases; unmatched junction nucleotides: 5. This CDR3 spans 16 amino acids. Germline V gene lookup returns CDR1 KGHSH and CDR2 LQKENI. DNA for the CDR3: TGTGCCAGCTCACCAAATAGCGGGAGTCTCACCGGGGAGCTGTTTTTT. Its translation: CASSPNSGSLTGELFF.

J is TRBJ1-2 and V is TRBV29-1; TRBD1 agrees at 9 bases. CDR1 is SQVTM and CDR2 is ANQGSEA in the germline V gene. The CDR3 contains 14 residues. V was pared by 3 bases and J by 8 bases, with 10 bases of the junction left unmatched. The CDR3 spells CSVETGGPSQGYTF. The CDR3 DNA reads TGCAGCGTTGAGACAGGGGGGCCTTCGCAAGGCTACACCTTC.

This clone was found once. J is TRBJ1-2 and V is TRBV3-1 (or the pseudogene TRBV3-2), with no clear D. Germline-derived CDR1 and CDR2 are LGHDT and YNNKEL (reference sequence). Trimming cost V 4 bases and J 8 bases, with 11 bases left between them. CDR3 size: 12 residues. CDR3 residues: CASSRERGGYTF. CDR3 DNA: TGTGCCAGCAGCCGGGAGCGGGGAGGCTACACCTTC.

The rearrangement joins TRBV5-5 to TRBJ1-3; TRBD1 matches 7 bases. V was clipped by 5 bases and J by 3 bases; unmatched bases: 8. CDR1 and CDR2 from the germline V gene are SGHKS and YYEKEE (reference sequence). The CDR3 is made up of 15 amino acids. CDR3 residues: CASSRQGGSGNTIYF. The DNA of the CDR3 is TGTGCCAGCAGTCGACAGGGTGGGAGTGGAAACACCATATATTTT.

This chain links TRBV6-1 with TRBJ2-7; 8 nucleotides match TRBD2. This CDR3 contains 18 residues. Germline V gene data show CDR1 as MNHNS and CDR2 as SASEGT. V lost 0 bases, J lost 3 bases, and 13 bases stayed unmatched. CDR3 DNA sequence: TGTGCCAGCAGTGAAGCCGGGGCCCCGGGACTAGACGGCTACGAGCAGTACTTC. Translated: CASSEAGAPGLDGYEQYF.

The chain recombines TRBV10-3 with TRBJ1-1; tentative D call: TRBD1 (5 bases). V lost 4 bases to trimming and J lost 7 bases, with 7 bases between them. Germline V gene data show CDR1 as ENHRY and CDR2 as SYGVKD. The CDR3 consists of 11 residues. CDR3 DNA: TGTGCCATCAGTGGGGGGATTGAAGCTTTCTTT. Translated: CAISGGIEAFF.

The genes are TRBV30 and TRBJ1-5; D remains ambiguous. CDR3 length: 15 residues. V was pared by 2 bases and J by 2 bases, with 13 bases between. Germline V lookup: CDR1 GTSNPN, CDR2 SVGIG (reference sequence). The CDR3 sequence is CAWSPPGSGNQPQHF. The CDR3 DNA reads as TGTGCCTGGAGTCCCCCGGGGAGTGGCAATCAGCCCCAGCATTTT. Looking up the rest from reference TRBV30 and TRBJ1-5 gives the full variable domain: SQTIHQWPATLVQPVGSPLSLECTVEGTSNPNLYWYRQAAGRGLQLLFYSVGIGQISSEVPQNLSASRPQDRQFILSSKKLLLSDSGFYLCAWSPPGSGNQPQHFGDGTRLSIL.

This clone has more than one count but fewer than ten. This sequence joins TRBV12-3 or TRBV12-4 and TRBJ2-7; perhaps TRBD2 as D (6 bases). V was cut by 4 bases and J by 7 bases, with 14 bases left in between. The CDR3 has 13 amino acids. The CDR3 sequence: CASSSTSPREQYF. The CDR3 DNA reads TGTGCCAGCAGTTCTACTAGCCCCAGGGAGCAGTACTTC.

The V gene is TRBV19, the J gene TRBJ1-6; D gene uncertain. This CDR3 has 18 amino acids. V lost 5 bases and J lost 0, with 17 bases in between. The germline V gene has CDR1 LNHDA and CDR2 SQIVND (reference sequence). CDR3 sequence reads: CASSHKMGVSSYNSPLHF. CDR3 nucleotides: TGTGCCAGTAGTCACAAAATGGGCGTAAGCTCCTATAATTCACCCCTCCACTTT.

The rearrangement joins TRBV7-2 to TRBJ2-2; tentatively, D is TRBD1 (5 bases). Germline V CDR1 and CDR2: SGHTA, FQGNSA. V was trimmed by 5 bases and J by 6 bases, leaving 13 bases between them. The CDR3 totals 14 residues. CDR3 sequence reads: CASSPPGLAGELFF. The CDR3 DNA follows: TGTGCCAGCAGCCCCCCAGGGCTGGCCGGGGAGCTGTTTTTT.

The chain is built from TRBV15 and TRBJ1-4; 8 nucleotides line up with TRBD1. Germline-derived CDR1 and CDR2 are LNHNV and YYDKDF (reference sequence). J gave up 7 bases and V 1 base, and 8 bases lay outside the gene matches. The length of the CDR3 is 16 residues. CDR3 residues: CATSRADGQGGEKLFF. The CDR3 bases are TGTGCCACCAGCAGAGCCGATGGACAGGGAGGTGAAAAACTGTTTTTT.

This clone was observed a single time. The sample contains more than one DNA sequence encoding this CDR3. The rearrangement links TRBV7-2 to TRBJ1-5; possible D gene TRBD1, 5 bases. The CDR3 has 13 amino acids. From germline, CDR1 is SGHTA and CDR2 FQGNSA. V was cut by 2 bases and J by 4 bases, with 6 bases left in between. This CDR3 is CASSLRGNQPQHF. The CDR3 region has the DNA TGTGCCAGCAGCTTAAGGGGAAATCAGCCCCAGCATTTT.

The rearrangement links TRBV5-1 to TRBJ2-2, with TRBD2 matching over 8 bases. This CDR3 has 15 amino acids. From germline, CDR1 is SGHRS and CDR2 YFSETQ. The trim removed 4 bases at V and 2 bases at J, leaving 4 bases unmatched. CDR3 sequence (DNA): TGCGCCAGCAGCCCGGGGGGGCTAAACACCGGGGAGCTGTTTTTT. It is translated as CASSPGGLNTGELFF.

The CDR3 bases are TGTGCCAGCAGCCAAGGGGCTAGCGCCTACTACGAGCAGTACTTC. Its translation is CASSQGASAYYEQYF. The chain uses TRBV7-7 and TRBJ2-7; a possible D gene is TRBD2 (6 bases). Trimming took off 5 bases at V and 3 bases at J, with 17 bases between the two ends. This CDR3 region has 15 residues. The germline CDR1 and CDR2 sequences are SSHAT and FNYEAQ (reference sequence).

The rearrangement joins TRBV7-9 to TRBJ2-7; D is unresolved. Trimming removed 5 bases from V and 0 bases from J, with 17 bases in between. Germline CDR1 reads SEHNR; CDR2 reads FQNEAQ (reference sequence). This CDR3 has 16 residues. CDR3 in amino acids: CASSPPLPSISYEQYF. Written as DNA, the CDR3 is TGTGCCAGCAGCCCCCCCCTCCCAAGCATCTCCTACGAGCAGTACTTC.

CDR3 DNA sequence: TGTGCCAGCAGTGATGGGAGTTTTACGGGAGTCAACTATGGCTACACCTTC. It codes for CASSDGSFTGVNYGYTF. This chain connects TRBV2 to TRBJ1-2; D call uncertain. V shed 3 bases and J shed 2 bases, with 19 bases lying between them. Germline CDR1 and CDR2: SNHLY and FYNNEI. The CDR3 sequence is 17 residues long.

The chain employs TRBV7-6 and TRBJ1-1; no definite D call. The ends were cut back, 0 bases at V and 1 base at J, with 15 bases in the middle. This CDR3 is 17 amino acids long. In germline, CDR1 is SGHVS, CDR2 FNYEAQ. CDR3 sequence reads: CASSLAPLGRQNTEAFF. The DNA of the CDR3 is TGTGCCAGCAGCTTAGCACCCCTCGGCAGGCAGAACACTGAAGCTTTCTTT. Full variable domain (outside the CDR3, taken from reference TRBV7-6 and TRBJ1-1): GAGVSQSPRYKVTKRGQDVALRCDPISGHVSLYWYRQALGQGPEFLTYFNYEAQQDKSGLPNDRFSAERPEGSISTLTIQRTEQRDSAMYRCASSLAPLGRQNTEAFFGQGTRLTVV.

The chain is built from TRBV5-6 and TRBJ1-2; no reliable D call. The V end lost 1 base, the J end lost 4 bases, and 14 bases lay between the germline ends. CDR1 SGHDT and CDR2 YYEEEE come from the germline V gene. CDR3 length equals 15 residues. CDR3 sequence: CASSLTRGGGYGYTF. The CDR3 DNA sequence: TGTGCCAGCAGCTTGACTCGAGGAGGTGGCTATGGCTACACCTTC.

There are a few counts of this clone. V usage is TRBV7-6 and J usage is TRBJ2-7, with D unresolved. The CDR3 runs to 12 residues. V lost 5 bases and J 3 bases, leaving 8 bases between the germline ends. Germline V lookup: CDR1 SGHVS, CDR2 FNYEAQ. CDR3 sequence: CASSDDIYEQYF. The CDR3 region has the DNA TGTGCCAGCAGCGATGACATCTACGAGCAGTACTTC. Looking up the rest from reference TRBV7-6 and TRBJ2-7 gives the full variable domain: GAGVSQSPRYKVTKRGQDVALRCDPISGHVSLYWYRQALGQGPEFLTYFNYEAQQDKSGLPNDRFSAERPEGSISTLTIQRTEQRDSAMYRCASSDDIYEQYFGPGTRLTVT.

This chain connects TRBV6-5 to TRBJ1-1, with 9 bases fitting TRBD1. Germline assignment: CDR1 MNHEY and CDR2 SVGAGI. With V trimmed by 2 bases and J by 5 bases, 9 bases remained unmatched. This CDR3 is 16 amino acids long. CDR3 protein: CASSYGTGGRWTEAFF. CDR3 coding DNA: TGTGCCAGCAGTTACGGTACAGGGGGCAGGTGGACTGAAGCTTTCTTT.

The J gene is TRBJ2-1, the V gene TRBV2, with 7 bases lining up with TRBD2. The V and J ends lost 3 bases and 8 bases, in that order; junction bases with no gene match: 10. Germline V gene sequence: CDR1 SNHLY, CDR2 FYNNEI. The CDR3 totals 15 residues. The CDR3 here is CASSEGVGGRDEQFF. The CDR3 DNA reads as TGTGCCAGCAGTGAGGGAGTGGGAGGGCGTGATGAGCAGTTCTTC.

The rearrangement links TRBV4-1 to TRBJ2-1; 9 nucleotides agree with TRBD1. V shed 4 bases and J 6 bases; nucleotides not matched to a gene: 10. This CDR3 is 16 amino acids long. The germline V gene has CDR1 MGHRA and CDR2 YSYEKL. CDR3 region: CASSPYPGQGGNEQFF. The CDR3, as DNA: TGCGCCAGCAGCCCCTATCCGGGACAGGGTGGCAATGAGCAGTTCTTC.

The CDR3, as DNA: TGTGCCAGCAGTTACTTGGACAGGGGAAACACCGGGGAGCTGTTTTTT. Its translation: CASSYLDRGNTGELFF. The chain joins TRBV6-5 to TRBJ2-2, with TRBD1 matching 9 bases. Looked up from germline, CDR1 is MNHEY and CDR2 is SVGAGI. This CDR3 is built from 16 residues. J was trimmed by 2 bases and V by 1 base; bases with no gene match: 2.

This chain joins TRBV15 and TRBJ2-1; 11 bases line up with TRBD2. J was trimmed by 8 bases and V by 0 bases; bases with no gene match: 3. The CDR3 runs 15 residues. CDR1 is LNHNV and CDR2 is YYDKDF in the germline V gene (reference sequence). Here the CDR3 reads CATSRELAGAHEQFF. The CDR3 region has the DNA TGTGCCACCAGCAGAGAACTAGCGGGAGCGCATGAGCAGTTCTTC.

The rearrangement uses TRBV11-2 and TRBJ2-2; TRBD2 aligns across 8 bases. Germline assignment: CDR1 SGHAT and CDR2 FQNNGV. Trimming took 5 bases from V and 3 from J; bases not matched to a gene: 17. CDR3 size: 19 residues. The CDR3 DNA reads as TGTGCCAGCAGCCCCTCGGGTGGGTGGCGGGAGGCCGACACCGGGGAGCTGTTTTTT. Translation gives CASSPSGGWREADTGELFF.

The chain joins TRBV5-5 to TRBJ2-7; possibly TRBD2 for D (6 bases). V was clipped by 5 bases and J by 5 bases, with 17 bases between them. Looked up from germline, CDR1 is SGHKS and CDR2 is YYEKEE (reference sequence). This CDR3 has 14 residues. The CDR3 reads CASRNQGLLNEQYF. CDR3 DNA sequence: TGTGCCAGCAGAAATCAGGGACTCTTGAACGAGCAGTACTTC.

CDR3 residues: CASSSTGNTEAFF. CDR3 in DNA: TGTGCCAGCAGCTCGACAGGCAACACTGAAGCTTTCTTT. The chain links TRBV7-8 to TRBJ1-1, with D perhaps TRBD1 (6 bases). This CDR3 has 13 amino acids. V lost 4 bases to trimming and J lost 2 bases, with 8 bases between them. Germline assignment: CDR1 SGHVS and CDR2 FQNEAQ.

The V call is TRBV10-1, the J call TRBJ2-7; D may be TRBD1 (7 bases). This CDR3 region has 16 residues. Per germline, CDR1 WNHNN and CDR2 SYGVQD (reference sequence). Trimming cost V 6 bases and J 1 base, with 19 bases left between them. CDR3 nucleotides: TGCGCCAGCAGCGGACCAGGGAGGACAGGTTCCTACGAGCAGTACTTC. It translates to CASSGPGRTGSYEQYF.